These 25 T cell receptor beta chains were sequenced from one sample in a study of OX40 agonist ivuxolimab in advanced cancers. TCRdb's table, derived via immunoSEQ multiplex PCR, lists solely in-frame clones and lacks some. The repertoire has 70,000 to 95,000 clones, 85% to 90% of them found once; the top ten carry 13%. Here the sequenced sample was CD4+ or CD8+ T cells sorted from blood, taken in a trial of the OX40 agonist ivuxolimab. Receptor source: an adult with an advanced solid tumor such as melanoma, head and neck, liver or kidney cancer.

The rearrangement uses TRBV7-9 and TRBJ2-1, with unresolved D. The V end was cut by 3 bases, the J end by 7 bases, with 4 bases between. This CDR3 spans 11 amino acids. Germline values: CDR1 SEHNR, CDR2 FQNEAQ (reference sequence). In nucleotides, the CDR3 is TGTGCCAGCAGCTTCGCTAATGAGCAGTTCTTC. Translated, it gives CASSFANEQFF.

This clone was seen a single time. The chain is built from TRBV5-1 and TRBJ2-1, with D perhaps given as TRBD1 or TRBD2 (6 bases each). The CDR3 consists of 16 residues. Germline V gives CDR1 SGHRS, CDR2 YFSETQ. Trimming stripped 6 bases from V and 5 bases from J, with 21 bases between. In DNA form, the CDR3 reads TGCGCCAGCAATAGGGGGGAGACACGTACGGACAATGAGCAGTTCTTC. Amino acids: CASNRGETRTDNEQFF.

This chain connects TRBV10-3 to TRBJ1-2; 9 nucleotides match TRBD1. Germline lookup yields CDR1 ENHRY and CDR2 SYGVKD. The CDR3 runs to 14 residues. J gave up 3 bases and V 8 bases, and 7 bases lay outside the gene matches. The CDR3 spells CAIRGQGSDYGYTF. In nucleotides, the CDR3 is TGTGCCATCCGAGGACAGGGGAGCGACTATGGCTACACCTTC.

This clone appeared a few times. V gene TRBV5-6 combines with J gene TRBJ2-3, with 11 bases aligning to TRBD1. Germline V gene sequence: CDR1 SGHDT, CDR2 YYEEEE. Trimming removed 3 bases from V and 2 bases from J; junction bases left unmatched: 5. CDR3 length equals 16 residues. In DNA, the CDR3 is TGTGCCAGCAGCTCAACGGACAGGGGGCACACAGATACGCAGTATTTT. This codes for CASSSTDRGHTDTQYF.

The chain uses TRBV11-2 and TRBJ2-3; D might be TRBD1 (5 bases). This CDR3 spans 15 amino acids. Germline CDR1 SGHAT, CDR2 FQNNGV. V was shortened by 6 bases and J by 0 bases, with 13 bases between the two germline ends. CDR3 sequence reads: CASSQIGVSTDTQYF. The CDR3 nucleotides are TGTGCCAGCAGTCAGATAGGGGTGAGCACAGATACGCAGTATTTT. The complete variable domain, with remaining parts taken from reference TRBV11-2 and TRBJ2-3, reads EAGVAQSPRYKIIEKRQSVAFWCNPISGHATLYWYQQILGQGPKLLIQFQNNGVVDDSQLPKDRFSAERLKGVDSTLKIQPAKLEDSAVYLCASSQIGVSTDTQYFGPGTRLTVL.

The rearrangement joins TRBV10-3 to TRBJ2-2, with unresolved D. CDR3 size: 13 residues. Trimming left V 3 bases short and J 6 bases short, with 8 bases between. Germline lookup yields CDR1 ENHRY and CDR2 SYGVKD. The CDR3: CAISDPTSGELFF. The CDR3 coding sequence is TGTGCCATCAGTGACCCGACATCCGGGGAGCTGTTTTTT.

The chain employs TRBV29-1 and TRBJ1-1; possible D gene TRBD1, 6 bases. This CDR3 contains 15 residues. The ends were cut back, 6 bases at V and 2 bases at J, with 19 bases in the middle. From germline, CDR1 is SQVTM and CDR2 ANQGSEA. Written as DNA, the CDR3 is TGCAGCGTCCCTGGGTGGTCAGGGGAAAACACTGAAGCTTTCTTT. Its translation is CSVPGWSGENTEAFF.

V and J are TRBV29-1 and TRBJ1-4; D not certain. V dropped 6 bases and J dropped 8 bases, with 13 bases sitting between them. Germline CDR1 SQVTM, CDR2 ANQGSEA. This CDR3 contains 12 residues. DNA for the CDR3: TGCAGCGTCCCCGGACTAGGAGAAAAACTGTTTTTT. Its protein is CSVPGLGEKLFF.

This clone came up a few times. V and J are TRBV19 and TRBJ1-2, with TRBD1 as a possible D gene (6 bases). CDR1 and CDR2 (germline): LNHDA, SQIVND (reference sequence). CDR3 size: 15 residues. Trimming took 5 bases from V and 1 from J, leaving 14 bases between them. The CDR3 loop is CASSQVTGLNYGYTF. CDR3 sequence (DNA): TGTGCCAGTAGTCAAGTGACAGGCCTTAACTATGGCTACACCTTC.

The genes are TRBV29-1 and TRBJ2-3; tentatively, D is TRBD1 (5 bases). The ends were cut back, 1 base at V and 1 base at J, with 9 bases in the middle. The CDR3 runs to 14 residues. Germline loops: CDR1 SQVTM, CDR2 ANQGSEA. The CDR3 DNA reads as TGCAGCGTTGAAGGCCAGGGCGGCACAGATACGCAGTATTTT. Residues: CSVEGQGGTDTQYF.

The chain employs TRBV5-1 and TRBJ2-2; D remains ambiguous. CDR1 SGHRS and CDR2 YFSETQ come from the germline V gene. The CDR3 consists of 16 residues. V shed 2 bases and J shed 4 bases, with 15 bases lying between them. The CDR3 spells CASSFRSSESTGELFF. The CDR3 region has the DNA TGCGCCAGCAGCTTCCGTTCCTCCGAGAGCACCGGGGAGCTGTTTTTT. Drawing the rest from reference TRBV5-1 and TRBJ2-2, the complete variable domain is KAGVTQTPRYLIKTRGQQVTLSCSPISGHRSVSWYQQTPGQGLQFLFEYFSETQRNKGNFPGRFSGRQFSNSRSEMNVSTLELGDSALYLCASSFRSSESTGELFFGEGSRLTVL.

The chain carries TRBV7-3 and TRBJ2-2, with 7 bases lining up with TRBD2. This CDR3 comprises 15 residues. Germline-derived CDR1 and CDR2 are SGHTA and FQGTGA. V shed 2 bases and J 5 bases; nucleotides not matched to a gene: 5. DNA of the CDR3: TGTGCCAGCAGCTTATCGCGGGAGCGGACCGGGGAGCTGTTTTTT. This encodes CASSLSRERTGELFF.

This chain joins TRBV19 and TRBJ2-6; D gene unclear. V was clipped by 3 bases and J by 4 bases, with 13 bases between them. This CDR3 has 16 amino acids. In germline, CDR1 is LNHDA, CDR2 SQIVND (reference sequence). CDR3 bases: TGTGCCAGTAGTATCCGCGGCTGGAACGGGGCCAACGTCCTGACTTTC. Its protein is CASSIRGWNGANVLTF.

The chain has TRBV27 and TRBJ2-1; D unclear. Germline V gene lookup returns CDR1 MNHEY and CDR2 SMNVEV (reference sequence). V lost 0 bases to trimming and J lost 5 bases, with 5 bases between them. The CDR3 is made up of 13 amino acids. CDR3 protein: CASSLSGNNEQFF. CDR3 bases: TGTGCCAGCAGTTTATCAGGGAACAATGAGCAGTTCTTC.

The J gene is TRBJ1-1, the V gene TRBV6-4; tentatively, D is TRBD1 (5 bases). V was trimmed by 4 bases and J by 0 bases, leaving 12 bases between them. This CDR3 contains 15 residues. Germline values: CDR1 MRHNA, CDR2 SNTAGT. CDR3 sequence reads: CASSGLGRVNTEAFF. CDR3 DNA sequence: TGTGCCAGCAGTGGATTGGGCAGGGTGAACACTGAAGCTTTCTTT.

This chain links TRBV4-1 with TRBJ2-4; D gene uncertain. This CDR3 is built from 13 residues. The V gene's germline CDR1 is MGHRA and CDR2 YSYEKL. With 4 bases removed from V and 3 bases from J, the gap between germline ends came to 7 bases. This CDR3 reads CASSPHGKNIQYF. The CDR3 DNA is TGCGCCAGCAGCCCCCATGGCAAAAACATTCAGTACTTC.

The chain links TRBV30 to TRBJ1-2; tentatively, D is TRBD1 (5 bases). This CDR3 spans 13 amino acids. With 3 bases removed from V and 8 bases from J, the gap between germline ends came to 16 bases. The V gene's germline CDR1 is GTSNPN and CDR2 SVGIG (reference sequence). The CDR3 DNA follows: TGTGCCTGGAGCTCCGGGGCAGGCCGCGGCTACACCTTC. Translation gives CAWSSGAGRGYTF.

This clone occurred a few times. This chain joins TRBV28 and TRBJ1-5, with a possible D match to TRBD1 (6 bases). This CDR3 region has 14 residues. Between the trimmed V and J ends, which lost 6 bases and 4 bases, there was a span of 13 bases. Germline V gene sequence: CDR1 MDHEN, CDR2 SYDVKM. CDR3 DNA: TGTGCCAGCAGCTTAACAGGGTGGAATCAGCCCCAGCATTTT. It translates to CASSLTGWNQPQHF.

The chain couples TRBV27 to TRBJ1-4; D remains ambiguous. The V end lost 8 bases, the J end lost 7 bases, and 11 bases lay between the germline ends. Germline V gene sequence: CDR1 MNHEY, CDR2 SMNVEV (reference sequence). This CDR3 has 12 residues. CDR3 coding DNA: TGTGCCAGCGCGTGGAATGGTGAAAAACTGTTTTTT. It codes for CASAWNGEKLFF.

This chain links TRBV9 with TRBJ2-5; maybe TRBD1 (5 bases). The CDR3 sequence is 14 residues long. V gave up 5 bases and J gave up 5 bases, with 16 bases separating them. CDR1 SGDLS and CDR2 YYNGEE come from the germline V gene. For the CDR3, the DNA is TGTGCCAGCAGTAAAGATAAAAGACAGGAGACCCAGTACTTC. It specifies CASSKDKRQETQYF.

The chain combines TRBV11-1 with TRBJ1-1, with D maybe TRBD1 (5 bases). The CDR3 contains 14 residues. The germline gives CDR1 SGHAT, CDR2 FQDESV (reference sequence). Trimming stripped 5 bases from V and 8 bases from J, with 18 bases between. CDR3: CASSSPGRDGEAFF. The CDR3 coding sequence is TGTGCCAGCAGCAGTCCCGGACGGGACGGCGAAGCTTTCTTT.

A few counts support this clone. The V gene is TRBV19, the J gene TRBJ1-2; D gene uncertain. This CDR3 spans 12 amino acids. Germline-derived CDR1 and CDR2 are LNHDA and SQIVND (reference sequence). Trimming cost V 7 bases and J 2 bases, with 8 bases left between them. CDR3 protein: CASNTVNYGYTF. In DNA, the CDR3 is TGTGCCAGTAACACGGTCAACTATGGCTACACCTTC.

The chain couples TRBV27 to TRBJ1-5; D is unclear. Germline CDR1 and CDR2: MNHEY and SMNVEV (reference sequence). V gave up 2 bases and J gave up 4 bases, with 12 bases separating them. The CDR3 spans 15 residues. In DNA, the CDR3 is TGTGCCAGCAGTTTAGACACCCTGGGGAATCAGCCCCAGCATTTT. It is translated as CASSLDTLGNQPQHF.

The chain has TRBV4-1 and TRBJ2-1, with 12 bases aligning to TRBD2. Germline V gene data show CDR1 as MGHRA and CDR2 as YSYEKL. J was trimmed by 4 bases and V by 4 bases; bases with no gene match: 11. There are 18 residues in the CDR3. As DNA, the CDR3 is TGCGCCAGCAGCCGTATCGACCTAGGACTAGCGGGATACAATGAGCAGTTCTTC. Its protein product is CASSRIDLGLAGYNEQFF.

This chain links TRBV19 with TRBJ1-5, with 9 positions matching TRBD1. CDR3 length: 15 residues. V lost 6 bases and J lost 2; bases outside the gene matches: 5. CDR1 is LNHDA, CDR2 SQIVND, per germline (reference sequence). The CDR3, as DNA: TGTGCCAGTAGGGTCGGGACAGGGCGCAATCAGCCCCAGCATTTT. Translating gives CASRVGTGRNQPQHF.